This T cell receptor beta chain was recovered during a study of regulatory T cells in long-lasting Graves disease. Study observations and caveats: Accuracy might have suffered from few samples. The study found lower TCR diversity in persistent Graves' patients than in newly diagnosed ones.

This clonotype was recorded at least ten times. The antigen is undetermined. According to the study, TCR beta libraries were built with iRepertoire HTBI primers and CDR3-region Arm-PCR. TCRdb passed the multiplex PCR reads through MiXCR, listing each CDR3 protein once. The table records a few hundred thousand distinct CDR3 sequences, less than 15% of them present only once. Germline V gene lookup returns CDR1 SNHLY and CDR2 FYNNEI. The V and J ends lost 7 bases and 3 bases respectively, with 6 bases between them. The CDR3 is 11 amino acids. Time point of the sample: newly diagnosed GD, antithyroid drugs for less than 3 months. PBMC-derived RNA was used for the TCR library. These records were also assigned to another study, of T cells in Graves' hyperthyroidism and ophthalmopathy. That report adds: The study used the HTBI primer set for a first-round RT-PCR of the TCR CDR3. Most expanded thyroid clonotypes above 0.001 recurred in blood.

The chain carries TRBV2 and TRBJ1-2; D ambiguous. This sequence was found in a woman between 45 and 60 years old with Graves disease. Sample: peripheral blood mononuclear cells (PBMCs), taken at new diagnosis, from a patient treated with antithyroid drugs. In DNA, the CDR3 is TGTGCCAGCACGGTTGACTATGGCTACACCTTC. Translating gives CASTVDYGYTF.